This is a list of T cell receptor beta chains from one sample in a study of blood T cell repertoires in COVID-19. Assay used: immunoSEQ multiplex PCR; TCRdb lists only in-frame clones, some missing. This sample has 150,000 to 200,000 clones, with roughly 78% found just once. Sequenced sample: peripheral blood. Receptor source: a woman of 80 years or more with active or convalescent COVID-19. The CDR3 runs from the conserved cysteine through the conserved F or W. The D gene is left open where the match is weak. The size entry is marked missing in some rows and otherwise reads once, few, many or a size class.

>TRBV10-3|-|TRBJ2-1|-
TGTGCCATCAGTGAGACCCGACGGGACAATGAGCAGTTCTTC
CAISETRRDNEQFF
>TRBV10-3|few|TRBJ1-5|TRBD1
TGTGCCATCAGTGGTCAACAGGGGAATCAGCCCCAGCATTTT
CAISGQQGNQPQHF
>TRBV10-3|-|TRBJ1-1|TRBD1
TGTGCCATCAACACACAGGGGGCGTACACTGAAGCTTTCTTT
CAINTQGAYTEAFF
>TRBV6-2/TRBV6-3|-|TRBJ1-2|-
TGTGCCAGCAGTTACTCGAGGCAGCCCACGGGCTACACCTTC
CASSYSRQPTGYTF
>TRBV28|-|TRBJ2-1|TRBD1
TGTGCCAGCAGTTTACGTCCTCCGACAGGGGTTGAGCAGTTCTTC
CASSLRPPTGVEQFF
>TRBV10-2|once|TRBJ2-1|TRBD2
TGCGCCAGCAAGTCAGGACTAGCGGGAGACAATGAGCAGTTCTTC
CASKSGLAGDNEQFF
>TRBV21-1|-|TRBJ2-1|-
TGTGCCAGCAGCAAAGAGGTAAGGGGGCAGGGGAATGAGCAGTTCTTC
CASSKEVRGQGNEQFF
>TRBV19|-|TRBJ1-2|-
TGTGCCAGTAGTACCAGGGACATTTATGGCTACACCTTC
CASSTRDIYGYTF
>TRBV18|-|TRBJ1-1|-
TGTGCCAGCTCACCACCCACCGGACTAGACACTGAAGCTTTCTTT
CASSPPTGLDTEAFF
>TRBV2|many|TRBJ2-5|-
TGTGCCAGCAGTGAACGTGAGACCCAGTACTTC
CASSERETQYF
>TRBV10-2|-|TRBJ1-4|-
TGCGCCAGCCGTGGGGGGGGTCTCAATGAAAAACTGTTTTTT
CASRGGGLNEKLFF
>TRBV28|-|TRBJ2-2|-
TGTGCCAGCAATCAGTACACCGGGGAGCTGTTTTTT
CASNQYTGELFF
>TRBV3-1/TRBV3-2|-|TRBJ1-6|TRBD1
TGTGCCAGCAGCCACCCCCTGGCGACAGGGCTTTCACCCCTCCACTTT
CASSHPLATGLSPLHF
>TRBV5-1|-|TRBJ1-2|-
TGCGCCAGCAGCTTGGCACAGGGCAACCTTTATGGCTACACCTTC
CASSLAQGNLYGYTF
>TRBV27|-|TRBJ1-1|-
TGTGCCAGCAGGCCGGCGGGGACTGCTGAAGCTTTCTTT
CASRPAGTAEAFF
>TRBV2|-|TRBJ2-1|TRBD2
TGTGCTCAAGCCCCGCTAGCGGGGGGGCTGTCCTACAATGAGCAGTTCTTC
CAQAPLAGGLSYNEQFF
>TRBV6-5|-|TRBJ1-5|-
TGTGCCAGCAGCGATGTGGGGGGAAAGGATCAGCCCCAGCATTTT
CASSDVGGKDQPQHF
>TRBV4-1|once|TRBJ2-5|-
TGCGCCAGCAGCCAAGATGATCTTAGGGGAGAGACCCAGTACTTC
CASSQDDLRGETQYF
>TRBV5-6|-|TRBJ2-1|-
TGTGCCAGCAGAAGGGAGTACAATGAGCAGTTCTTC
CASRREYNEQFF
>TRBV6-2/TRBV6-3|-|TRBJ2-3|-
TGTGCCAGCAGTTACGGGCTAACTGAAGGTGATACGCAGTATTTT
CASSYGLTEGDTQYF
>TRBV4-3|-|TRBJ1-5|-
TGCGCCAGCAGCCAAGACGTCTTTGAGAGGCAGCCCCAGCATTTT
CASSQDVFERQPQHF
>TRBV5-6|-|TRBJ1-2|TRBD1
TGTGCCAGCAGAATGGACAGGGGGCTACGAGGCTACACCTTC
CASRMDRGLRGYTF
>TRBV5-4|-|TRBJ2-7|TRBD2
TGTGCCAGCAGCAATAGCGGGGAAACCTACGAGCAGTACTTC
CASSNSGETYEQYF
>TRBV16|-|TRBJ1-2|TRBD1
TGTGCCAGCAGCCTCGGACAGGGATTTAACTATGGCTACACCTTC
CASSLGQGFNYGYTF
>TRBV5-6|-|TRBJ1-3|-
TGTGCCAGCAGCTTGGGTGTGACAGCATCTGGAAACACCATATATTTT
CASSLGVTASGNTIYF
>TRBV4-3|-|TRBJ1-2|-
TGCGCCAGCAGCCAAGTTAACCCAGCTAACTATGGCTACACCTTC
CASSQVNPANYGYTF
>TRBV2|few|TRBJ2-7|-
TGTGCCAGCGTTTCGGACGGACTCTACGAGCAGTACTTC
CASVSDGLYEQYF
>TRBV4-3|-|TRBJ2-6|-
TGCGCCAGCAGCCCGGCAGGGATTGGCTCTGGGGCCAACGTCCTGACTTTC
CASSPAGIGSGANVLTF
>TRBV11-2|-|TRBJ2-3|-
TGTGCCAGCAGCCGCCAGGTGCGAGATACGCAGTATTTT
CASSRQVRDTQYF
>TRBV19|-|TRBJ2-4|TRBD1
TGTGCCAGTAGTTCCTACCGACCGGGACAGGGGGGTAGACACATTCAGTACTTC
CASSSYRPGQGGRHIQYF
>TRBV19|-|TRBJ1-4|TRBD1
TGTGCCAGTAGGGGAGACAGGGTCAGCGAAAAACTGTTTTTT
CASRGDRVSEKLFF
>TRBV14|-|TRBJ2-1|-
TGTGCCAGCAGCCAAGGACGGAGCTCCTACAATGAGCAGTTCTTC
CASSQGRSSYNEQFF
>TRBV10-3|-|TRBJ1-6|-
TGTGCCACCAACCCGGGGAGGGGCAATTCACCCCTCCACTTT
CATNPGRGNSPLHF
>TRBV19|-|TRBJ1-5|TRBD1
TGTGCCAGTAGTATAGTCGGACAGGGTGAGCAGCCCCAGCATTTT
CASSIVGQGEQPQHF
>TRBV27|-|TRBJ1-1|-
TGTGCCAGCTCCCCGGCGGGGTTTTCCACTGAAGCTTTCTTT
CASSPAGFSTEAFF
>TRBV24-1|-|TRBJ2-3|TRBD2
TGTGCCACCAGTGACCCTAGCGGGGGGTACACAGATACGCAGTATTTT
CATSDPSGGYTDTQYF
>TRBV6-2/TRBV6-3|-|TRBJ2-5|TRBD2
TGTGCCAGCAGCCGACTAGCGGGGTTGGAGACCCAGTACTTC
CASSRLAGLETQYF
>TRBV3-1/TRBV3-2|-|TRBJ1-3|-
TGTGCCAGCAGCCTCTCCTACTCTGGAAACACCATATATTTT
CASSLSYSGNTIYF
>TRBV6-2/TRBV6-3|-|TRBJ2-5|TRBD2
TGTGCCAGCAGTTTGGGACTAGCGGCAGAGACCCAGTACTTC
CASSLGLAAETQYF
>TRBV24-1|-|TRBJ1-2|-
TGTGCCACCAGTGACCCGAGGACATTCTCCCTAAATGGCTACACCTTC
CATSDPRTFSLNGYTF
>TRBV12-1|few|TRBJ2-7|-
TGTGCCAGCACCAGAAGGGGACAGGACTCCTACGAGCAGTACTTC
CASTRRGQDSYEQYF
>TRBV9|-|TRBJ2-5|TRBD2
TGTGCCAGCAGCGTAAGGCTAGCGGGGAGACCTCAAGAGACCCAGTACTTC
CASSVRLAGRPQETQYF
>TRBV19|-|TRBJ2-7|-
TGTGCCAGTAGTATAAATGGAGGGCACGAGCAGTACTTC
CASSINGGHEQYF
>TRBV6-5|-|TRBJ1-5|TRBD1
TGTGCCAGCAGTCAATACAGGGGAAACAATCAGCCCCAGCATTTT
CASSQYRGNNQPQHF
>TRBV14|-|TRBJ2-7|TRBD2
TGTGCCAGCAGCCAAGATTCCCGGGGGGCCTACGAGCAGTACTTC
CASSQDSRGAYEQYF
>TRBV15|-|TRBJ1-1|-
TGTGCCACCAGCAGGGGGGCAGGGTTCGTCACTGAAGCTTTCTTT
CATSRGAGFVTEAFF
>TRBV28|-|TRBJ2-2|TRBD2
TGTGCCAGCAGTTTTGCGGGGGGCCGGGACACCGGGGAGCTGTTTTTT
CASSFAGGRDTGELFF
>TRBV5-5|few|TRBJ1-3|TRBD1
TGTGCCAGCAGCTTGGGAACAGGGGCCGGAAACACCATATATTTT
CASSLGTGAGNTIYF
>TRBV28|-|TRBJ1-5|-
TGTGCCAGCAGTAAAGGACAGTCATATAGCAATCAGCCCCAGCATTTT
CASSKGQSYSNQPQHF
>TRBV10-3|few|TRBJ1-6|-
TGTGCCATCAGACAGGGCGATGGTTCACCCCTCCACTTT
CAIRQGDGSPLHF
>TRBV7-8|-|TRBJ1-1|TRBD1
TGTGCCAGCACTGTCGGGACAGGGGGCCTTAACACTGAAGCTTTCTTT
CASTVGTGGLNTEAFF
>TRBV6-1|once|TRBJ1-2|TRBD1
TGTGCCAGCAGTGAATCGGGACAGGCGGCCTATGGCTACACCTTC
CASSESGQAAYGYTF
>TRBV7-6|-|TRBJ1-1|TRBD1
TGTGCCAGCAGCTCAGACGGGAAACACGGGACAGGGCAGGGGACTGAAGCTTTCTTT
CASSSDGKHGTGQGTEAFF
>TRBV9|-|TRBJ2-2|-
TGTGCCAGCAGTCCCCCCAGAGGAGGGAACACCGGGGAGCTGTTTTTT
CASSPPRGGNTGELFF